These 27 T cell receptor beta chains share one sample of origin, sequenced in a study of T cell repertoires in cytomegalovirus infection. TCRdb passed the reads through MiXCR, listing each CDR3 protein once. The table lists about 220,000 distinct CDR3 sequences, around 40% of them singletons. These TCRs are of unknown antigen specificity. The sample here was CD8+ T cells from cultured PBMCs, taken from culture after CMV antigen stimulation. Source of these receptors: a human donor in good health (CMV status not recorded). Some clones in this sample may be carry-over from other donors' samples.

Only a few counts were recorded for this clonotype. The chain has TRBV5-1 and TRBJ1-3; 9 bases match TRBD1. The CDR3 runs to 16 residues. V was clipped by 4 bases and J by 0 bases; unmatched bases: 5. Germline V gene data show CDR1 as SGHRS and CDR2 as YFSETQ. CDR3 sequence (DNA): TGCGCCAGCAGCGCCGGACAGGGGTCCTCTGGAAACACCATATATTTT. This translates into CASSAGQGSSGNTIYF.

DNA for the CDR3: TGCGCCAGCAGCCAAGATAACAGGGCCACTGAAGCTTTCTTT. This codes for CASSQDNRATEAFF. This chain uses TRBV4-1 with TRBJ1-1; weak D call: TRBD1 (6 bases). CDR3 length: 14 amino acids. Per the germline V gene, CDR1 is MGHRA and CDR2 is YSYEKL. Deletions cut 0 bases from V and 4 bases from J, with 9 bases between.

This clonotype was seen only a few times. The chain has TRBV9 and TRBJ2-7; D could derive from TRBD1 or TRBD2 (5 bases each). This CDR3 contains 15 residues. V dropped 0 bases and J dropped 1 base, with 11 bases sitting between them. Per the germline V gene, CDR1 is SGDLS and CDR2 is YYNGEE. The CDR3 is CASSVGGTDSYEQYF. CDR3 DNA: TGTGCCAGCAGCGTAGGGGGGACGGATTCCTACGAGCAGTACTTC.

This clonotype was seen only a few times. The chain couples TRBV6-8 to TRBJ2-7, with D possibly matching TRBD1 (7 bases). V was clipped by 11 bases and J by 2 bases, with 31 bases between them. Germline values: CDR1 MNHGY, CDR2 SAAAGT. The CDR3 is 18 amino acids. The CDR3: CAHLVRGVETGPTYEQYF. The CDR3 coding sequence is TGTGCCCACCTCGTCCGCGGGGTCGAGACAGGGCCCACCTACGAGCAGTACTTC.

This clonotype was seen many times. The chain joins TRBV11-2 to TRBJ1-2; D possibly corresponds to TRBD1 (6 bases). The V and J ends lost 1 base and 2 bases respectively, with 8 bases between them. This CDR3 has 14 amino acids. Looked up from germline, CDR1 is SGHAT and CDR2 is FQNNGV. CDR3 residues: CASSLGGANYGYTF. The DNA of the CDR3 is TGTGCCAGCAGCTTAGGGGGGGCGAACTATGGCTACACCTTC. The full variable domain, completed using reference TRBV11-2 and TRBJ1-2, is EAGVAQSPRYKIIEKRQSVAFWCNPISGHATLYWYQQILGQGPKLLIQFQNNGVVDDSQLPKDRFSAERLKGVDSTLKIQPAKLEDSAVYLCASSLGGANYGYTFGSGTRLTVV.

In its sample, this clonotype was seen a few times. J is TRBJ2-3 and V is TRBV27, with D possibly TRBD2 on 6 matching bases. V was clipped by 4 bases and J by 0 bases, with 17 bases between them. The CDR3 extends over 17 amino acids. CDR1 and CDR2 (germline): MNHEY, SMNVEV (reference sequence). This CDR3 is CASSSSPWRGSTDTQYF. DNA of the CDR3: TGTGCCAGCAGTTCATCACCCTGGCGGGGAAGCACAGATACGCAGTATTTT.

This clonotype was counted once. The V and J genes are TRBV28 and TRBJ2-7; perhaps D is TRBD1 or TRBD2 (5 bases each). CDR1 is MDHEN, CDR2 SYDVKM, per germline. The germline V and J ends were trimmed by 5 bases and 5 bases, with 25 bases remaining between them. There are 17 residues in the CDR3. The CDR3 nucleotides are TGTGCCAGCAGTCCCCTCCCCCCGGGACGCTCTTCAGACGAGCAGTACTTC. It translates to CASSPLPPGRSSDEQYF.

The rearrangement links TRBV28 to TRBJ1-2; the D is unclear. The CDR3 consists of 13 residues. Germline V gene sequence: CDR1 MDHEN, CDR2 SYDVKM. Trimming took off 6 bases at V and 5 bases at J, with 13 bases between the two ends. This chain's CDR3 is CASSPSGPYGYTF. CDR3 DNA: TGTGCCAGCAGCCCAAGCGGGCCTTATGGCTACACCTTC.

The sample holds a few counts of this clonotype. The rearrangement uses TRBV10-3 and TRBJ2-2, with TRBD2 matching 9 bases. The germline gives CDR1 ENHRY, CDR2 SYGVKD. The CDR3 extends over 18 amino acids. V shed 4 bases, J shed 0 bases, and the junction held 9 bases outside the gene matches. CDR3 sequence (DNA): TGTGCCATCAGTGCGACCGGGACTAGCCCGACGAACACCGGGGAGCTGTTTTTT. It is translated as CAISATGTSPTNTGELFF.

This clonotype was counted between two and nine times. The chain combines TRBV6-6 with TRBJ2-1; either TRBD1 or TRBD2 may supply D (6 bases each). From germline, CDR1 is MNHNY and CDR2 SVGAGI (reference sequence). V was pared by 6 bases and J by 8 bases, with 20 bases between. The CDR3 has 15 amino acids. The CDR3 region has the DNA TGTGCCAGCAGCCCCGGGCAGTTTAGGGGGGATGAGCAGTTCTTC. This encodes CASSPGQFRGDEQFF.

This clonotype was picked up a small number of times. The genes are TRBV27 and TRBJ2-7; possibly TRBD2 for D (6 bases). Germline loops: CDR1 MNHEY, CDR2 SMNVEV (reference sequence). This CDR3 is built from 13 residues. The V and J ends lost 5 bases and 7 bases respectively, with 15 bases between them. CDR3 protein: CASSPRGSREQYF. CDR3 nucleotides: TGTGCCAGCAGTCCTCGGGGGTCGCGGGAGCAGTACTTC.

The chain employs TRBV20-1 and TRBJ1-2, with 10 bases aligning to TRBD1. V dropped 4 bases and J dropped 1; count of bases not matched to a gene: 9. The CDR3 has 16 amino acids. Looked up from germline, CDR1 is DFQATT and CDR2 is SNEGSKA (reference sequence). In nucleotides, the CDR3 is TGCAGTGCTACCGGGACAGGGGAGGAGGGTAACTATGGCTACACCTTC. Its protein product is CSATGTGEEGNYGYTF.

This clonotype has a handful of counts. This CDR3 reads CASSPTEGGGEKGYTF. The CDR3 DNA reads TGTGCCAGCAGCCCAACCGAGGGAGGGGGCGAGAAGGGCTACACCTTC. The rearrangement uses TRBV7-9 and TRBJ1-2, with 7 bases lining up with TRBD1. Trimming at V came to 5 bases and at J to 8 bases, leaving 17 bases not matched to a gene. This CDR3 spans 16 amino acids. The germline V gene has CDR1 SEHNR and CDR2 FQNEAQ (reference sequence).

The genes are TRBV20-1 and TRBJ2-7; 9 bases are a match to TRBD1. The CDR3 covers 14 residues. Germline V CDR1 and CDR2: DFQATT, SNEGSKA (reference sequence). V trimming: 7 bases; J trimming: 4 bases; junction bases outside the gene matches: 11. The CDR3 spells CSVLPRDRAYEQYF. For the CDR3, the DNA is TGCAGTGTCCTCCCCCGGGACAGGGCATACGAGCAGTACTTC.

V gene TRBV6-6 combines with J gene TRBJ1-5; D is ambiguous. Germline V gene sequence: CDR1 MNHNY, CDR2 SVGAGI (reference sequence). V lost 2 bases, J lost 5 bases, and 10 bases lay in between. This CDR3 spans 14 amino acids. Here the CDR3 reads CASSYLGAYQPQHF. In DNA, the CDR3 is TGTGCCAGCAGTTACCTAGGCGCTTATCAGCCCCAGCATTTT.

This clonotype has a handful of counts. One end of the junction varies from germline; a read error may be responsible. V gene TRBV29-1 combines with J gene TRBJ2-1; 7 bases map to TRBD2. This CDR3 contains 14 residues. Germline assignment: CDR1 SQVTM and CDR2 ANQGSEA. The CDR3 coding sequence is TGCAGCGTGGAAGGGCTAGCGGTTAGCGATGAGCAGTTCTTC. It translates to CSVEGLAVSDEQFF.

The chain carries TRBV19 and TRBJ1-1, with D maybe TRBD1 (5 bases). V was shortened by 3 bases and J by 5 bases, with 25 bases between the two germline ends. The germline gives CDR1 LNHDA, CDR2 SQIVND (reference sequence). The CDR3 length is 18 residues. CDR3 region: CASSIDSGRGLWETEAFF. In DNA, the CDR3 is TGTGCCAGTAGTATTGACAGTGGGCGCGGATTATGGGAGACTGAAGCTTTCTTT.

The chain joins TRBV9 to TRBJ2-5; D perhaps matches TRBD2 (5 bases). V was pared by 0 bases and J by 3 bases, with 12 bases between. Germline CDR1 SGDLS, CDR2 YYNGEE. There are 15 residues in the CDR3. The CDR3 protein is CASSVGTDMEETQYF. DNA for the CDR3: TGTGCCAGCAGCGTAGGGACTGACATGGAAGAGACCCAGTACTTC.

The chain employs TRBV6-6 and TRBJ2-1; D is unresolved. V shed 8 bases and J shed 7 bases, with 12 bases lying between them. The germline V gene has CDR1 MNHNY and CDR2 SVGAGI (reference sequence). The CDR3 spans 12 residues. This chain's CDR3 is CASETGRNEQFF. The CDR3 DNA reads TGTGCCAGCGAAACCGGACGGAATGAGCAGTTCTTC.

This clonotype was recorded a few times. The chain uses TRBV10-3 and TRBJ2-7, with unresolved D. The V and J ends lost 6 bases and 3 bases respectively, with 18 bases between them. In germline, CDR1 is ENHRY, CDR2 SYGVKD. CDR3 size: 15 residues. The CDR3 region has the DNA TGTGCCATCAGAGGCCCAGATAGCAGACTCTACGAGCAGTACTTC. Translated: CAIRGPDSRLYEQYF.

Only a few counts were recorded for this clonotype. The chain carries TRBV10-3 and TRBJ2-7, with 8 bases fitting TRBD1. Trimming removed 1 base from V and 2 bases from J; junction bases left unmatched: 4. The CDR3 has 15 residues. The germline CDR1 and CDR2 sequences are ENHRY and SYGVKD. CDR3 nucleotide sequence: TGTGCCATCAGTGAGTGGGGACAGGAGACCTACGAGCAGTACTTC. It translates to CAISEWGQETYEQYF.

This sequence joins TRBV15 and TRBJ2-7, with D perhaps TRBD1 or TRBD2 (5 bases each). The CDR3 has 14 residues. Germline CDR1 reads LNHNV; CDR2 reads YYDKDF (reference sequence). The V and J ends lost 0 bases and 7 bases respectively, with 13 bases between them. CDR3 sequence: CATSRDRDPLEQYF. CDR3 nucleotides: TGTGCCACCAGCAGAGACCGGGACCCCCTAGAGCAGTACTTC.

The table lists this clonotype with a few counts. V gene TRBV11-2 combines with J gene TRBJ1-1, with D possibly TRBD1 on 6 matching bases. There are 14 residues in the CDR3. From germline, CDR1 is SGHAT and CDR2 FQNNGV. Trimming took 3 bases from V and 0 from J, leaving 8 bases between them. CDR3 amino acids: CASSLGTMNTEAFF. CDR3 nucleotide sequence: TGTGCCAGCAGCTTGGGGACAATGAACACTGAAGCTTTCTTT.

This rearrangement joins TRBV28 to TRBJ2-5; 8 nucleotides agree with TRBD1. Germline CDR1 MDHEN, CDR2 SYDVKM. The CDR3 spans 14 residues. V shed 4 bases and J 5 bases; nucleotides not matched to a gene: 6. The CDR3 protein is CASSYRGLGETQYF. DNA for the CDR3: TGTGCCAGCAGTTACAGGGGGTTGGGGGAGACCCAGTACTTC. The complete variable domain, with remaining parts taken from reference TRBV28 and TRBJ2-5, reads DVKVTQSSRYLVKRTGEKVFLECVQDMDHENMFWYRQDPGLGLRLIYFSYDVKMKEKGDIPEGYSVSREKKERFSLILESASTNQTSMYLCASSYRGLGETQYFGPGTRLLVL.

This clonotype came up a few times. J is TRBJ2-2 and V is TRBV19, with no clear D. CDR3 length equals 13 residues. Trimming took off 3 bases at V and 6 bases at J, with 8 bases between the two ends. Germline loops: CDR1 LNHDA, CDR2 SQIVND (reference sequence). CDR3 bases: TGTGCCAGTAGTATTCTGGTTGCCGGGGAGCTGTTTTTT. Encoded protein: CASSILVAGELFF.

This clonotype has a handful of counts. The chain couples TRBV28 to TRBJ2-3; 7 bases map to TRBD1. The CDR3 is 17 amino acids. V trimming: 3 bases; J trimming: 2 bases; junction bases outside the gene matches: 11. Germline V gene lookup returns CDR1 MDHEN and CDR2 SYDVKM. The CDR3 DNA follows: TGTGCCAGCAGTTTCGACAGGGCGGTTGATCCCACAGATACGCAGTATTTT. It translates to CASSFDRAVDPTDTQYF.

This clonotype has a handful of counts. This chain joins TRBV27 and TRBJ1-2; possible D gene TRBD1, 5 bases. Germline V gene data show CDR1 as MNHEY and CDR2 as SMNVEV (reference sequence). The CDR3 is 13 residues long. Trimming removed 7 bases at V and 6 bases at J, with 15 bases between. This CDR3 is CASTRGGSNGYTF. DNA of the CDR3: TGTGCCAGCACCCGGGGGGGTAGTAATGGCTACACCTTC.